This TCR beta chain was identified during a study of T cell changes during pregnancy in multiple sclerosis. The CDR3 sequence is 12 residues long. With 8 bases removed from V and 6 bases from J, the gap between germline ends came to 14 bases. Germline lookup yields CDR1 SNHLY and CDR2 FYNNEI. The protocol was immunoSEQ multiplex PCR, while the TCRdb copy is restricted to in-frame clones and leaves out a portion. The sample has 75,000 to 85,000 clones; just over 90% are singletons. This TCR came from a female donor with multiple sclerosis, enrolled in a pregnancy study. The sample was peripheral blood, taken in the second trimester of pregnancy. The chain links TRBV2 to TRBJ2-7; D might be TRBD1 (5 bases). The CDR3 DNA follows: TGTGCCAGCGGAAAGGGGCGCGCCGAGCAGTACTTC. Residues: CASGKGRAEQYF.